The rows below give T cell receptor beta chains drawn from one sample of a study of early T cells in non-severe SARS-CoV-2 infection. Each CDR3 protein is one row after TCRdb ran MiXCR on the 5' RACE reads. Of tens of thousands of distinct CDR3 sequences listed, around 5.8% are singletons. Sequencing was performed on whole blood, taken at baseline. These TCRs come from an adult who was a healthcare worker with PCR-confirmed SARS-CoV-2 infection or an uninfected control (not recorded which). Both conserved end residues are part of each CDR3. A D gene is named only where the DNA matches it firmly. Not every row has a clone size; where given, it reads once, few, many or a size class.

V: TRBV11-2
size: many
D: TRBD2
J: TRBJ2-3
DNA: TGTGCCAGCAGCGCGGGAACTAGCGGGGGGGATTTT
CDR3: CASSAGTSGGDF

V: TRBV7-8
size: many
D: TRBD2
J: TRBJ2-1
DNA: TGTGCCAGCAGCCCAAGGGCGGGAGCGGGAGAGTCCTACAATGAGCAGTTCTTC
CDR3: CASSPRAGAGESYNEQFF

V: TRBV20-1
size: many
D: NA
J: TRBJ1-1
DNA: TGCAGTGCTAGAGCAGGGATCCCTGAAGCTTTCTTT
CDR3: CSARAGIPEAFF

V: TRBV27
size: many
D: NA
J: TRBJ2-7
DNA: TGTGCCAGCAGCCCAACCCCACTCTACGAGCAGTACTTC
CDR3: CASSPTPLYEQYF

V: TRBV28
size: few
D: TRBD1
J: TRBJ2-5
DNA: TGTGCCAGCAGTCCCAGGACAGGGCAACAGACCCAGTACTTC
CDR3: CASSPRTGQQTQYF

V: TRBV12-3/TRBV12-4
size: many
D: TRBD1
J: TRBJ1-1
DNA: TGTGCCAGCAGCCGCGTTACAGGGGGAGCTTTCTTT
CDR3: CASSRVTGGAFF

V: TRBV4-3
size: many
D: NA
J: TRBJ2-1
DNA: TGCGCCAGCAGCCAAGATTCGGCAGAATACAATGAGCAGTTCTTC
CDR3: CASSQDSAEYNEQFF

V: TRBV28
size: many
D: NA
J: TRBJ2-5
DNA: TGTGCCACCCACCCCGGAGGGGAGACCCAGTACTTC
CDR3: CATHPGGETQYF

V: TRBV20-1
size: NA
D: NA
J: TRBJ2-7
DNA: TGCAGTGCTAGGTGGGGGGACGCCCTCTACGAGCAGTACTTC
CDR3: CSARWGDALYEQYF

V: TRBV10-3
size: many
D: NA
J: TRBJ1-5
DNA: TGTGCCATCAGTGAAACAGGGCGAGATCAGCCCCAGCATTTT
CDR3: CAISETGRDQPQHF

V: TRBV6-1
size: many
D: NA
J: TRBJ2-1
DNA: TGTGCCAGCATAGGGAGGGACAGAGCTTGGCGGGGTCCCTTCAATGAGCAGTTCTTC
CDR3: CASIGRDRAWRGPFNEQFF

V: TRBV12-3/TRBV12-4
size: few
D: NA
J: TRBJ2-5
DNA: TGTGCCAGCAGTCTCCCGGACTCTCAAGAGACCCAGTACTTC
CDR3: CASSLPDSQETQYF

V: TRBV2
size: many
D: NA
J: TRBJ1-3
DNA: TGTGCCAGCAGTGGGGGACAACGCTCTGAAAACACCATATATTTT
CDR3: CASSGGQRSENTIYF

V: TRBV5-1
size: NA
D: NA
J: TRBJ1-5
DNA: TGCGCCAGCAGCTTTGGCGATTTGGGCAATCAGCCCCAGCATTTT
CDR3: CASSFGDLGNQPQHF

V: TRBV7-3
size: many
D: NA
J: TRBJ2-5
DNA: TGTGCCAGCAGCTCGGACAGACAAGAGACCCAGTACTTC
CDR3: CASSSDRQETQYF

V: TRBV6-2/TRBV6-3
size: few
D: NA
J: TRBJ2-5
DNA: TGTGCCAGCAGTCCCTTAGCCGCGGTAGAGACCCAGTACTTC
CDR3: CASSPLAAVETQYF

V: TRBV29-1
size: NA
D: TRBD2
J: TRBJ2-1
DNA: TGCAGCGTTGACAGCGGGGGGGGCAATGAGCAGTTCTTC
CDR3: CSVDSGGGNEQFF

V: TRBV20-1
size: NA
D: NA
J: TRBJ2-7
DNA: TGCAGTGCTGGGGGTCAGGGCTCCTACGAGCAGTACTTC
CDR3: CSAGGQGSYEQYF

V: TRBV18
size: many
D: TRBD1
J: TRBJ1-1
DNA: TGTGCCAGCTCACCACCGGTCAGGGGGCGAGTAGACACTGAAGCTTTCTTT
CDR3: CASSPPVRGRVDTEAFF

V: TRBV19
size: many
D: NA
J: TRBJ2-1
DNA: TGTGCCAGTAGTCCCCACGGTGGGGTACTCGGGGATGAGCAGTTCTTC
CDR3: CASSPHGGVLGDEQFF

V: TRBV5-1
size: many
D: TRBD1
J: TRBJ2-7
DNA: TGCGCCAGCAGCTCCGAACAGGGGTTCGCCTACGAGCAGTACTTC
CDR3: CASSSEQGFAYEQYF

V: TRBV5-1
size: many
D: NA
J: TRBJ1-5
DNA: TGCGCCAGCAGCTTGGGGGACGGCAATCAGCCCCAGCATTTT
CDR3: CASSLGDGNQPQHF

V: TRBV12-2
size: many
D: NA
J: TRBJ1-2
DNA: TGTGCAAGTCGCTTAGCGCTGGGGGCCCAAGGCAGCGGCGATGGGTACACCTTC
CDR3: CASRLALGAQGSGDGYTF

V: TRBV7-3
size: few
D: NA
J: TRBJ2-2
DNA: TGTGCCAGCAGGACCAACACCGGGGAGCTGTTTTTT
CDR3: CASRTNTGELFF

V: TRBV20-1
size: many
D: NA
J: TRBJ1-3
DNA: TGCAGTGCTAGAGCAATCAGGGGCGGAGGAAACACCATATATTTT
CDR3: CSARAIRGGGNTIYF

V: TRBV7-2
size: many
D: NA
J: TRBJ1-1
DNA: TGTGCCAGCAGCCCCAACCTCCGGGAGAGCGGGGAAGCTTTCTTT
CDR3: CASSPNLRESGEAFF

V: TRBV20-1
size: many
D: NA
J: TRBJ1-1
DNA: TGCAGTGCTAGAGATCACGGGCGGAACACTGAAGCTTTCTTT
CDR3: CSARDHGRNTEAFF

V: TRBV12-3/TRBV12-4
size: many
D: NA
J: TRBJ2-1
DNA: TGTGCCAGCAGTTCCATCGTGGGTAATGAGCAGTTCTTC
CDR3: CASSSIVGNEQFF

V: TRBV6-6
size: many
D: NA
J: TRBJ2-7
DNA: TGTGCCAGCACCTTTTTGGGGGGTAGTTCGTTGTACGAGCAGTACTTC
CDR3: CASTFLGGSSLYEQYF

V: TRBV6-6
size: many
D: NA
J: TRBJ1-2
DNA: TGTGCCAGCAGTTACTCAAACCAGGGGGGCTACACCTTC
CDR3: CASSYSNQGGYTF

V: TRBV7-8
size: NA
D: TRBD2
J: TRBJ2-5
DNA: TGTGCCAGCAGCTTTCAGCGGGGGAGCCAAGAGACCCAGTACTTC
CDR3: CASSFQRGSQETQYF

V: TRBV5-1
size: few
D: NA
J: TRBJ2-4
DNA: TGCGCCAGCAGCTCGGACCCGTGGGGAAACATTCAGTACTTC
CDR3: CASSSDPWGNIQYF

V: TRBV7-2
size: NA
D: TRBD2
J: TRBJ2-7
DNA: TGTGCCAGCAGCTTAAGCGGGGTCAACGAGCAGTACTTC
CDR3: CASSLSGVNEQYF

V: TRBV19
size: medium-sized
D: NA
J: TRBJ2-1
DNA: TGTGCCAGTAGTTCTAGCAGTGCCTACAATGAGCAGTTCTTC
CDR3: CASSSSSAYNEQFF

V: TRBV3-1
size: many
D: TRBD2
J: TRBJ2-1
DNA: TGTGCCAGCAGCGGGACTAGCGGGAGAGGGGCAATGCGGAATGAGCAGTTCTTC
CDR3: CASSGTSGRGAMRNEQFF

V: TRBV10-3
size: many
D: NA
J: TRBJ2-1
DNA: TGTGCCATCAGTGATTATCGAGAGGGGGGGGCCAATGAGCAGTTCTTC
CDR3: CAISDYREGGANEQFF

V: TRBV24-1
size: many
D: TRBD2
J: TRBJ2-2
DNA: TGTGCCACCAAAAGCGGGAGGGCCGCCGGGGAGCTGTTTTTT
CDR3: CATKSGRAAGELFF

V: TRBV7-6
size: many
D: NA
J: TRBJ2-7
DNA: TGTGCCAGCAGCAAGGGACCGAACTACGAGCAGTACTTC
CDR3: CASSKGPNYEQYF

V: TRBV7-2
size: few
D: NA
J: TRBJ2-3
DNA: TGTGCCAGCAGCCCCGGGACGAGGCGGGGCACAGATACGCAGTATTTT
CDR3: CASSPGTRRGTDTQYF

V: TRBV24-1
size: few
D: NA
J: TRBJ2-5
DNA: TGTGCCACCAGTGCAGCAGGGATTCAAGAGACCCAGTACTTC
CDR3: CATSAAGIQETQYF